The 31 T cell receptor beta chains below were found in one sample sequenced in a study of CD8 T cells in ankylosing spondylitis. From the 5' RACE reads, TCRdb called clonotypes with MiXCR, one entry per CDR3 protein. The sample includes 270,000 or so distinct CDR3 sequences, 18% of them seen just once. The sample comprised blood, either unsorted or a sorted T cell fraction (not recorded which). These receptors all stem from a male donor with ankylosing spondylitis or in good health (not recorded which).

This CDR3 reads CAMGAGSPYEQYF. The CDR3 nucleotides read TGTGCCATGGGCGCTGGGTCCCCCTACGAGCAGTACTTC. The V gene is TRBV5-4, the J gene TRBJ2-7; D gene unclear. Germline V gene sequence: CDR1 SGHNT, CDR2 YYREEE (reference sequence). This CDR3 spans 13 amino acids. V gave up 9 bases and J gave up 2 bases, with 15 bases separating them.

CDR3 coding DNA: TGTGCCAGCAGCCAAGATGAGTCAGTCTCCTACAATGAGCAGTTCTTC. Amino acids: CASSQDESVSYNEQFF. This chain connects TRBV4-2 to TRBJ2-1; the D is unclear. Trimming removed 0 bases at V and 0 bases at J, with 9 bases between. From germline, CDR1 is LGHNA and CDR2 YNFKEQ. The CDR3 spans 16 residues.

Here the CDR3 reads CASSSRDPSSYNEQFF. Here the CDR3 DNA reads TGCGCCAGCAGCAGCCGGGACCCGAGCTCCTACAATGAGCAGTTCTTC. The gene calls are TRBV5-1 and TRBJ2-1; D is perhaps TRBD1 or TRBD2 (5 bases each). With 4 bases removed from V and 0 bases from J, the gap between germline ends came to 14 bases. Germline V gene data show CDR1 as SGHRS and CDR2 as YFSETQ. This CDR3 spans 16 amino acids.

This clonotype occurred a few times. The CDR3 protein is CASSLPRSDEQFF. CDR3 sequence (DNA): TGCGCCAGCAGCCTCCCTAGAAGCGATGAGCAGTTCTTC. The V gene is TRBV4-1, the J gene TRBJ2-1; D gene uncertain. The CDR3 runs 13 residues. V lost 4 bases and J 8 bases, leaving 12 bases between the germline ends. Germline V gives CDR1 MGHRA, CDR2 YSYEKL.

Written as DNA, the CDR3 is TGTGCCAGCAGCTTAGCGTTGGACTCGACTCAGTACTTC. Translation gives CASSLALDSTQYF. The chain combines TRBV7-9 with TRBJ2-7; a weak D match, TRBD2 (5 bases). Germline V gene data show CDR1 as SEHNR and CDR2 as FQNEAQ (reference sequence). The V end lost 0 bases, the J end lost 10 bases, and 13 bases lay between the germline ends. The CDR3 length is 13 residues.

The CDR3 DNA reads TGTGCCAGTAGTGCCTCAGCCAGGACAGACTACGAGCAGTACTTC. The encoded protein is CASSASARTDYEQYF. The chain links TRBV19 to TRBJ2-7; D may be TRBD1 (6 bases). There are 15 residues in the CDR3. Germline assignment: CDR1 LNHDA and CDR2 SQIVND (reference sequence). Trimming cost V 5 bases and J 3 bases, with 17 bases left between them.

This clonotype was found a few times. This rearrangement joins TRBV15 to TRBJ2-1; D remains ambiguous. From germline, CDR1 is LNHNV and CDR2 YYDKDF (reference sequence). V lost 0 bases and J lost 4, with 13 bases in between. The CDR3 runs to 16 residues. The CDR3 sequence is CATSRDAPPRYNEQFF. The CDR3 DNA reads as TGTGCCACCAGCAGAGATGCCCCCCCCAGGTACAATGAGCAGTTCTTC. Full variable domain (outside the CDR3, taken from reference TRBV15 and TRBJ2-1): DAMVIQNPRYQVTQFGKPVTLSCSQTLNHNVMYWYQQKSSQAPKLLFHYYDKDFNNEADTPDNFQSRRPNTSFCFLDIRSPGLGDTAMYLCATSRDAPPRYNEQFFGPGTRLTVL.

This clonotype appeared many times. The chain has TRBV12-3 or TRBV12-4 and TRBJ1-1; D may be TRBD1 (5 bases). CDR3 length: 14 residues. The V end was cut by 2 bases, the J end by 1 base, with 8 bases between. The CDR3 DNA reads TGTGCCAGCAGTTTATCTACAGGGAACACTGAAGCTTTCTTT. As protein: CASSLSTGNTEAFF.

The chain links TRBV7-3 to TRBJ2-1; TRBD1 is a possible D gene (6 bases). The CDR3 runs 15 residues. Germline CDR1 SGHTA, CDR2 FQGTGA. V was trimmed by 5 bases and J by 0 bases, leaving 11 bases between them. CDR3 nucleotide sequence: TGTGCCAGCAGCCCCCTACAGGGCTCCTACAATGAGCAGTTCTTC. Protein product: CASSPLQGSYNEQFF.

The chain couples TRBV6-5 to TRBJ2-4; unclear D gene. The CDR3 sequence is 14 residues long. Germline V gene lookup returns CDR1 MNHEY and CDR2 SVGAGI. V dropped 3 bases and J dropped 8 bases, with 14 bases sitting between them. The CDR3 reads CASSYSAGVDIQYF. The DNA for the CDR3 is TGTGCCAGCAGTTATTCAGCAGGAGTGGACATTCAGTACTTC.

Here the CDR3 DNA reads TGCAGTGCTAGAGATCTCACAGGGAAGAACTATGGCTACACCTTC. Its protein is CSARDLTGKNYGYTF. This chain joins TRBV20-1 and TRBJ1-2, with D maybe TRBD1 (6 bases). There are 15 residues in the CDR3. Germline V lookup: CDR1 DFQATT, CDR2 SNEGSKA (reference sequence). The V gene lost 0 bases and the J gene lost 2 bases, with 13 bases spanning the gap.

CDR3 protein: CASSTRDRVGEQFF. The CDR3 DNA reads TGTGCCAGCAGCACCCGGGACAGGGTGGGTGAGCAGTTCTTC. This rearrangement joins TRBV7-9 to TRBJ2-1, with 9 bases that match TRBD1. Germline-derived CDR1 and CDR2 are SEHNR and FQNEAQ (reference sequence). The CDR3 is 14 amino acids. V shed 5 bases, J shed 9 bases, and the junction held 8 bases outside the gene matches. The variable domain in full, completed from reference TRBV7-9 and TRBJ2-1, reads DTGVSQNPRHKITKRGQNVTFRCDPISEHNRLYWYRQTLGQGPEFLTYFQNEAQLEKSRLLSDRFSAERPKGSFSTLEIQRTEQGDSAMYLCASSTRDRVGEQFFGPGTRLTVL.

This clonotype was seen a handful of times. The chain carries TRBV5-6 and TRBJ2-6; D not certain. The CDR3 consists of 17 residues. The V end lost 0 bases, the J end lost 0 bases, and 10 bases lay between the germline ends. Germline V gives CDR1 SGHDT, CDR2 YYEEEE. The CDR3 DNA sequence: TGTGCCAGCAGCTTGGGTAGTTCTGTCTCTGGGGCCAACGTCCTGACTTTC. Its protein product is CASSLGSSVSGANVLTF. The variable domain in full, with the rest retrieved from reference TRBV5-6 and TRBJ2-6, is DAGVTQSPTHLIKTRGQQVTLRCSPKSGHDTVSWYQQALGQGPQFIFQYYEEEERQRGNFPDRFSGHQFPNYSSELNVNALLLGDSALYLCASSLGSSVSGANVLTFGAGSRLTVL.

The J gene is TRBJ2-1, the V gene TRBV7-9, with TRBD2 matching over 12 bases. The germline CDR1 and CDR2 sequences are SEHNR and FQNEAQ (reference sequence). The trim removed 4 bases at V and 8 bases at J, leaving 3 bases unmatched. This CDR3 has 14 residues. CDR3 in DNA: TGTGCCAGCAGCTCTAGCGGGAGGGCCTATGAGCAGTTCTTC. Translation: CASSSSGRAYEQFF.

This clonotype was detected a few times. CDR3 DNA: TGTGCCAGCAGTTGGACGAATAGCGGGAGCGAGCAGTACTTC. Its protein product is CASSWTNSGSEQYF. The V and J genes are TRBV28 and TRBJ2-7, with TRBD2 identical over 9 bases. Germline loops: CDR1 MDHEN, CDR2 SYDVKM. CDR3 length equals 14 residues. J was trimmed by 6 bases and V by 4 bases; bases with no gene match: 7.

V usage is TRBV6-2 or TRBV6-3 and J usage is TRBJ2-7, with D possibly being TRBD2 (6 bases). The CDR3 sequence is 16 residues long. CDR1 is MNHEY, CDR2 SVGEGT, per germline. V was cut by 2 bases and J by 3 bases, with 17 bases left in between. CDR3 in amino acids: CASSYDFDGTYYEQYF. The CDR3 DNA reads TGTGCCAGCAGTTACGATTTTGATGGGACTTACTACGAGCAGTACTTC.

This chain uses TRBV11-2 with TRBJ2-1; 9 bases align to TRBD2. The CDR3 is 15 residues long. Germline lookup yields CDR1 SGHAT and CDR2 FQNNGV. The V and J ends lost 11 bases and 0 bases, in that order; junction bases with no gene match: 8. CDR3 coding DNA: TGTGCCGGCAAAGATAGCGGGAGCTCCTACAATGAGCAGTTCTTC. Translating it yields CAGKDSGSSYNEQFF.

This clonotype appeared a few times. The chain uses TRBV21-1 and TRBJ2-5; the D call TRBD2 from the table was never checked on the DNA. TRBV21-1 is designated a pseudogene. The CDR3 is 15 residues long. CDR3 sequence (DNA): TGTGCCAGCAGCCCGCGACTAGCGGGAGAGGAGACCCAGTACTTC. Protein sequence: CASSPRLAGEETQYF.

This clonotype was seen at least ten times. The CDR3 region is CASSPLNYSPQFF. In DNA, the CDR3 is TGTGCCAGCAGTCCCCTAAACTATAGCCCCCAGTTCTTC. V usage is TRBV6-1 and J usage is TRBJ2-1; D uncertain. This CDR3 region has 13 residues. Trimming left V 5 bases short and J 13 bases short, with 18 bases between. The germline V gene encodes CDR1 MNHNS and CDR2 SASEGT.

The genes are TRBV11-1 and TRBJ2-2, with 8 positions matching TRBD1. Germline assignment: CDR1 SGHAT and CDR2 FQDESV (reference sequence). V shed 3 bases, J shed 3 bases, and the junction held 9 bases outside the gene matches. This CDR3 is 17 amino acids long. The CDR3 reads CASSFPDRGGDTGELFF. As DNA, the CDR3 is TGTGCCAGCAGCTTCCCCGACAGGGGAGGTGACACCGGGGAGCTGTTTTTT.

The CDR3 protein is CASSEFLAGPETQYF. CDR3 coding DNA: TGTGCCAGCAGTGAATTCCTAGCGGGACCGGAGACCCAGTACTTC. V is TRBV25-1 and J is TRBJ2-5, with TRBD2 matching 9 bases. Germline V gene lookup returns CDR1 MGHDK and CDR2 SYGVNS. This CDR3 is 15 amino acids long. The V segment lost 1 base and the J segment 5 bases; nucleotides outside the gene matches: 5.

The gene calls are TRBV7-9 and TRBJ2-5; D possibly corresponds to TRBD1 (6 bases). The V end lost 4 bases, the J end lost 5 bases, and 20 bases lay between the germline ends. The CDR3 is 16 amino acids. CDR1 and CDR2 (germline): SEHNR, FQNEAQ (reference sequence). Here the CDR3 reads CASSSKPTGRWETQYF. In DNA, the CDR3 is TGTGCCAGCAGCTCGAAACCGACAGGAAGGTGGGAGACCCAGTACTTC.

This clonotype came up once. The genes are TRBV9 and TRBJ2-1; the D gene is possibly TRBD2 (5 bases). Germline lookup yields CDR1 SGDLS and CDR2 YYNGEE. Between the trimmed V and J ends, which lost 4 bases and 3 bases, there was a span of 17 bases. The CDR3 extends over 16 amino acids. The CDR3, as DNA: TGTGCCAGCAGCCGCCAGCTAGCTGGCAACTACAATGAGCAGTTCTTC. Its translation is CASSRQLAGNYNEQFF. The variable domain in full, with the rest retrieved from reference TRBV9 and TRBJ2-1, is DSGVTQTPKHLITATGQRVTLRCSPRSGDLSVYWYQQSLDQGLQFLIQYYNGEERAKGNILERFSAQQFPDLHSELNLSSLELGDSALYFCASSRQLAGNYNEQFFGPGTRLTVL.

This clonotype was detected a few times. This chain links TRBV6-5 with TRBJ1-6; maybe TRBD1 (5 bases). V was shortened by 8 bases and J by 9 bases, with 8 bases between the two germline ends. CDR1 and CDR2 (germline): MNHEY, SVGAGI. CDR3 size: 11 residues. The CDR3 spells CASGGPSPLHF. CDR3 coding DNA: TGTGCCAGCGGGGGACCTTCACCCCTCCACTTT.

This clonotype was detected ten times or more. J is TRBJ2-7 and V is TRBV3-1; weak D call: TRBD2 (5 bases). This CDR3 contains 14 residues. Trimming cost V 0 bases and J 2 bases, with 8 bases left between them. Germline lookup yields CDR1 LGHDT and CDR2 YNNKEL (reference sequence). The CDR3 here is CASSQELGPYEQYF. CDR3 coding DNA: TGTGCCAGCAGCCAAGAACTAGGGCCCTACGAGCAGTACTTC.

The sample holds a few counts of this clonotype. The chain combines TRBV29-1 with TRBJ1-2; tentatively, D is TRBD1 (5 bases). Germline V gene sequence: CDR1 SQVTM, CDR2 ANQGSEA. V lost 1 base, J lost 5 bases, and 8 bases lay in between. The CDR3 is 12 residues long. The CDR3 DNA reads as TGCAGCGTTGAAGGAGGGACTTATGGCTACACCTTC. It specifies CSVEGGTYGYTF.

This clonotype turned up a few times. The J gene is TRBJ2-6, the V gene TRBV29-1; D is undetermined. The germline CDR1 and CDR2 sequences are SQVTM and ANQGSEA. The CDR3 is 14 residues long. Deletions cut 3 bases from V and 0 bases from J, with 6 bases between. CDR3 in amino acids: CSVEESSGANVLTF. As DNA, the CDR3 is TGCAGCGTTGAGGAGAGCTCTGGGGCCAACGTCCTGACTTTC. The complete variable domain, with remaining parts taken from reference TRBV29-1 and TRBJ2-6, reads SAVISQKPSRDICQRGTSLTIQCQVDSQVTMMFWYRQQPGQSLTLIATANQGSEATYESGFVIDKFPISRPNLTFSTLTVSNMSPEDSSIYLCSVEESSGANVLTFGAGSRLTVL.

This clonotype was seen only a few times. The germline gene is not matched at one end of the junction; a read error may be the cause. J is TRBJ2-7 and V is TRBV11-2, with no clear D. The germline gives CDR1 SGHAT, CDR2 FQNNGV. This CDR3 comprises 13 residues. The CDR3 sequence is CASSPHLTYVQYF. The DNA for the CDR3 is TGTGCCAGCAGCCCGCATTTAACCTACGTGCAGTACTTC.

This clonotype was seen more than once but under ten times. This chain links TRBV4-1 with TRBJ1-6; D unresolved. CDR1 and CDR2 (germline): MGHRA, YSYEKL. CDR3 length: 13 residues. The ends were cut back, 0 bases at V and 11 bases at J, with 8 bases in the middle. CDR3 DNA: TGCGCCAGCAGCCAAGAATCGGCGGCACCCCTCCACTTT. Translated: CASSQESAAPLHF.

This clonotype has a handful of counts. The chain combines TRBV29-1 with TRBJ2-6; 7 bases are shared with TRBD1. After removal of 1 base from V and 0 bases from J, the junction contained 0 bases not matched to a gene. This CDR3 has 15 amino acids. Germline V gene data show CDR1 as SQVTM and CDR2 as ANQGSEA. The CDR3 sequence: CSVEGDSSGANVLTF. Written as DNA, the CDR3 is TGCAGCGTTGAAGGGGACAGCTCTGGGGCCAACGTCCTGACTTTC.

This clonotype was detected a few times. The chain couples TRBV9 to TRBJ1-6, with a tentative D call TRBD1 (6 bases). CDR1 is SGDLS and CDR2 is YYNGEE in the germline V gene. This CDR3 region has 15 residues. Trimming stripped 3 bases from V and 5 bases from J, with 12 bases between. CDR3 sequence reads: CASSAGTPNNSPLHF. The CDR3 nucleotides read TGTGCCAGCAGCGCAGGGACACCGAATAATTCACCCCTCCACTTT.